A single sample is the source of the 3 T cell receptor beta chains below, sequenced in a study of cytomegalovirus exposure and HLA in healthy donors. 60 Vbeta and 13 Jbeta primers were used in PCR. Data came from immunoSEQ multiplex PCR; TCRdb stores just in-frame clones and leaves some out. This repertoire includes some 70,000 clones. Sequencing was performed on PBMCs. All receptors derive from a boy between 5 and 17 years old in good health and CMV-seronegative.

The chain recombines TRBV9 with TRBJ1-2; D is unresolved. V was shortened by 0 bases and J by 4 bases, with 19 bases between the two germline ends. The CDR3 is made up of 17 amino acids. The V gene's germline CDR1 is SGDLS and CDR2 YYNGEE. CDR3 bases: TGTGCCAGCAGCGTAGGAGGTTCCGGGAGGGAACTCTATGGCTACACCTTC. It specifies CASSVGGSGRELYGYTF.

The gene calls are TRBV29-1 and TRBJ2-5; D might be TRBD2 (5 bases). The CDR3 runs 16 residues. The germline gives CDR1 SQVTM, CDR2 ANQGSEA. The V end lost 0 bases, the J end lost 5 bases, and 19 bases lay between the germline ends. Here the CDR3 reads CSVEDIVSGTRETQYF. DNA for the CDR3: TGCAGCGTTGAAGATATCGTGAGCGGTACGAGGGAGACCCAGTACTTC.

This chain joins TRBV2 and TRBJ2-7; D is ambiguous. Trimming shortened V by 5 bases and J by 2 bases, and 10 bases separated the two germline ends. The CDR3 sequence is 13 residues long. Looked up from germline, CDR1 is SNHLY and CDR2 is FYNNEI. The CDR3 loop reads CASSSYSAYEQYF. The DNA for the CDR3 is TGTGCCAGCAGTAGCTACAGTGCCTACGAGCAGTACTTC.